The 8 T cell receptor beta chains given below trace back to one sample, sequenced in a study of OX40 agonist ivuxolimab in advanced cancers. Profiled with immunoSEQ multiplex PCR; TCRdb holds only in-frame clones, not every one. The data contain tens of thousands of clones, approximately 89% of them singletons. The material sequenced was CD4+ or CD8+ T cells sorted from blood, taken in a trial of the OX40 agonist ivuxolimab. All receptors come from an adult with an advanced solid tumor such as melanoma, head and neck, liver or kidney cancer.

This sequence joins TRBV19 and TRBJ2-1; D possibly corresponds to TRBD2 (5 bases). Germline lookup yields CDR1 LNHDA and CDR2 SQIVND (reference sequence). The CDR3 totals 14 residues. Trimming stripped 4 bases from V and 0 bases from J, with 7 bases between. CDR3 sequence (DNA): TGTGCCAGTAGTAGGAGGAGCTCCTACAATGAGCAGTTCTTC. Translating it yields CASSRRSSYNEQFF.

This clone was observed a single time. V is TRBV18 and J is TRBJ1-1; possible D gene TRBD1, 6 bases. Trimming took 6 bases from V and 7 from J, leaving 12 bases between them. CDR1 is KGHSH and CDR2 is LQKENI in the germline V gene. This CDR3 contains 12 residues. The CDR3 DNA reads TGTGCCAGCTCGCCAGGACAGCGTGAAGCTTTCTTT. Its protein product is CASSPGQREAFF.

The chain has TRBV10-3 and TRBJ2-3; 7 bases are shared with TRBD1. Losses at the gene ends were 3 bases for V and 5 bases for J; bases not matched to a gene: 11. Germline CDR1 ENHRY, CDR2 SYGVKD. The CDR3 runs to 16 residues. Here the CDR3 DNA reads TGTGCCATCAGTGACCCCCTCGACAGGGTGGGAGATACGCAGTATTTT. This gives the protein CAISDPLDRVGDTQYF.

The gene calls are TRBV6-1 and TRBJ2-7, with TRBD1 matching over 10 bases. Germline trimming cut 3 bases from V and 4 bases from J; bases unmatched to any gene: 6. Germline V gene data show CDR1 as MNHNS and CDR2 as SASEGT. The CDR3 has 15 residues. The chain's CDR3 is CASSEGTGAVYEQYF. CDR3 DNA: TGTGCCAGCAGTGAGGGGACAGGGGCGGTATACGAGCAGTACTTC.

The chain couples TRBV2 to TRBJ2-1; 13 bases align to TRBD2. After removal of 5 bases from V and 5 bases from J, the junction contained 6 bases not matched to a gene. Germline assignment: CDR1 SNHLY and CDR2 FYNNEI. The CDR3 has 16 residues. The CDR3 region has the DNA TGTGCCAGCAGTCAAATCGGGACTAGCGGGAACAATGAGCAGTTCTTC. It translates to CASSQIGTSGNNEQFF.

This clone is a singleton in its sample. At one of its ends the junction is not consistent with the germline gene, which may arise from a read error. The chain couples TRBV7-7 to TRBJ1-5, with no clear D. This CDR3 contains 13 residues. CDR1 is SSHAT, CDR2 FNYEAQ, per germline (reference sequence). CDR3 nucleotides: TGTGCTAGCAGCTTACGCGAAAATCAGCCCCAGCATTTT. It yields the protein CASSLRENQPQHF. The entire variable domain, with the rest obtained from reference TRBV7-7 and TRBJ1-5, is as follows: GAGVSQSPRYKVTKRGQDVTLRCDPISSHATLYWYQQALGQGPEFLTYFNYEAQPDKSGLPSDRFSAERPEGSISTLTIQRTEQRDSAMYRCASSLRENQPQHFGDGTRLSIL.

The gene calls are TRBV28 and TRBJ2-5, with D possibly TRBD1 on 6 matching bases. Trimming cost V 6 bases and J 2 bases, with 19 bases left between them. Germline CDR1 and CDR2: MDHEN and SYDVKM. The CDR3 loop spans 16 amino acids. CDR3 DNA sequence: TGTGCCAGCAGCAAAAGGGGGAATACCAGACAAGAGACCCAGTACTTC. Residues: CASSKRGNTRQETQYF.

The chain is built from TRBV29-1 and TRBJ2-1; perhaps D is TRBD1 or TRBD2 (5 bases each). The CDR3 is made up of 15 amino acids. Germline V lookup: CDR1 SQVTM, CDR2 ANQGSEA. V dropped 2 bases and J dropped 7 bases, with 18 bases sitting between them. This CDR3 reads CSVESPGREFNEQFF. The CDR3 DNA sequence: TGCAGCGTTGAATCCCCGGGGCGTGAATTTAATGAGCAGTTCTTC.